Described below is a single T cell receptor beta chain sequence and its context. The data originate from a study of CD8 T cells in Susac syndrome. Random hexamers were used to reverse transcribe an amount of about 0.45 to 1 ug RNA. By means of immunoSEQ multiplex PCR, TCR beta CDR3 spanning 54 Vbeta and 13 Jbeta underwent amplification. Using its own MiXCR run on the immunoSEQ multiplex PCR reads, TCRdb lists one record per CDR3 protein. The sample lists some 150,000 distinct CDR3 sequences; roughly 94% were seen once. CDR3 length equals 13 residues. Germline CDR1 reads SGHRS; CDR2 reads YFSETQ. V lost 4 bases, J lost 3 bases, and 8 bases lay in between. The authors carried out high-throughput sequencing of TCR beta. They applied it to CD8+ and CD4+ T cells obtained from blood. TEMRA cells were FACS-enriched, and CD8+ and CD4+ T cells were isolated negatively.

The sequence came from a human donor in good health. The sequencing input was CD4+ T cells from PBMCs. The chain links TRBV5-1 to TRBJ2-1; D remains ambiguous. CDR3 in DNA: TGCGCCAGCAGCCACGACCGCTACAATGAGCAGTTCTTC. The encoded protein is CASSHDRYNEQFF.